These T cell receptor beta chains were read from a single sample in a study of T cells in Graves' hyperthyroidism and ophthalmopathy. TCRdb fed the multiplex PCR reads into MiXCR, producing one record per CDR3 protein. In the table there are hundreds of thousands of distinct CDR3 sequences, around 42% of which are singletons. The sequenced material came from peripheral blood or thyroid tissue (not recorded which). These receptors all stem from a woman under 30 with Graves' hyperthyroidism. Each CDR3 is given with its conserved first and last residue. A D gene is named only where the DNA matches it firmly. Only some rows state a clone size, as once, few, many or a class for expanded clones.

j_gene | v_gene | d_gene | abundance | CDR3aa | CDR3nt
TRBJ2-3 | TRBV25-1 | TRBD2 | few | CASSESLAGDLTQYF | TGTGCCAGCAGTGAATCACTAGCGGGAGACTTAACGCAGTATTTT
TRBJ1-2 | TRBV25-1 | - | - | CASSEYIRQGYYGYTF | TGTGCCAGCAGTGAATATATTCGGCAGGGGTACTATGGCTACACCTTC
TRBJ1-6 | TRBV25-1 | - | - | CVSSTGTANSPLHF | TGCGTCAGCAGCACAGGGACGGCCAATTCACCCCTCCACTTT
TRBJ1-5 | TRBV7-9 | - | - | CASSEAAGSNQPQHF | TGTGCCAGCAGTGAAGCAGCGGGAAGCAATCAGCCCCAGCATTTT
TRBJ1-1 | TRBV20-1 | - | few | CSARPDRSTEAFF | TGCAGTGCTAGACCAGACCGGAGCACTGAAGCTTTCTTT
TRBJ1-6 | TRBV19 | TRBD1 | - | CASSIADRVDSPLHF | TGTGCCAGTAGTATAGCGGACAGGGTGGATTCACCCCTCCACTTT
TRBJ2-7 | TRBV2 | - | - | CASIAANSGYEQYF | TGTGCCAGCATTGCGGCTAATTCCGGCTACGAGCAGTACTTC
TRBJ1-6 | TRBV2 | TRBD1 | once | CASRDTGTGTSPLHF | TGTGCCAGCAGAGACACCGGGACAGGGACTTCACCCCTCCACTTT
TRBJ2-2 | TRBV9 | - | - | CASSVALDTGELFF | TGTGCCAGCAGCGTAGCTCTAGACACCGGGGAGCTGTTTTTT
TRBJ1-2 | TRBV20-1 | - | few | CSARAGSNYGYTF | TGCAGTGCTAGGGCAGGGAGTAACTATGGCTACACCTTC
TRBJ1-2 | TRBV25-1 | TRBD1 | - | CASSGRDRGHYGYTF | TGTGCCAGCAGTGGCCGGGACAGGGGACACTATGGCTACACCTTC
TRBJ2-7 | TRBV2 | - | few | CASSGPDNYYEQYF | TGTGCCAGCAGTGGCCCGGACAACTACTACGAGCAGTACTTC
TRBJ1-1 | TRBV10-3 | - | - | CAIRTEWNTEAFF | TGTGCCATCAGGACAGAGTGGAACACTGAAGCTTTCTTT
TRBJ1-6 | TRBV11-1 | TRBD1 | once | CASSLDDRVNLGSPLHF | TGTGCCAGCAGCTTAGACGACAGGGTGAATTTGGGCTCACCCCTCCACTTT
TRBJ2-2 | TRBV2 | TRBD2 | - | CASSELASGRTGELFF | TGTGCCAGCAGTGAACTGGCTAGCGGGAGGACCGGGGAGCTGTTTTTT
TRBJ1-4 | TRBV7-3 | - | - | CASSLEGF | TGTGCCAGCAGCTTAGAAGGTTTT
TRBJ1-4 | TRBV20-1 | - | many | CSARVREKLFF | TGCAGTGCTAGAGTGCGTGAAAAACTGTTTTTT
TRBJ2-7 | TRBV4-1 | - | few | CASSQDLQSYEQYF | TGCGCCAGCAGCCAAGATCTGCAGTCCTACGAGCAGTACTTC
TRBJ1-2 | TRBV25-1 | TRBD1 | - | CASVNGGQAYGYTF | TGTGCCAGCGTCAACGGAGGACAGGCGTATGGCTACACCTTC
TRBJ1-1 | TRBV20-1 | - | - | CSAQASQRGLAFF | TGCAGTGCCCAGGCGTCACAACGAGGGTTAGCTTTCTTT
TRBJ1-1 | TRBV9 | - | - | CASSGLGVNTEAFF | TGTGCCAGCAGCGGGTTAGGAGTGAACACTGAAGCTTTCTTT
TRBJ2-7 | TRBV7-9 | - | - | CASSQVRGPHEQYF | TGCGCCAGCAGCCAAGTCCGGGGCCCCCACGAGCAGTACTTC
TRBJ1-2 | TRBV7-9 | TRBD1 | - | CASSPQSRDSTYGYTF | TGTGCCAGCAGCCCACAATCCCGGGACAGTACATATGGCTACACCTTC
TRBJ1-2 | TRBV25-1 | TRBD1 | - | CASSGDSPRTNYGYTF | TGTGCCAGCTCAGGGGACAGCCCTCGGACTAACTATGGCTACACCTTC
TRBJ1-1 | TRBV7-9 | TRBD1 | few | CASSLGQGAGEAFF | TGTGCCAGCAGCTTAGGACAGGGGGCCGGTGAAGCTTTCTTT
TRBJ2-3 | TRBV29-1 | - | - | CSVRPRTADTQYF | TGCAGCGTTAGACCGAGGACTGCAGATACGCAGTATTTT
TRBJ2-1 | TRBV7-9 | - | - | CASSSDGVGNEQFF | TGTGCCAGCAGTTCAGACGGGGTAGGAAATGAGCAGTTCTTC
TRBJ1-3 | TRBV7-9 | - | few | CASGTPPRSGNTIYF | TGTGCCAGCGGGACTCCTCCTCGCTCTGGAAACACCATATATTTT
TRBJ2-2 | TRBV6-5 | - | few | CASSYYDSTGELFF | TGTGCCAGCAGTTATTACGACAGCACCGGGGAGTTGTTTTTT
TRBJ1-4 | TRBV19 | - | - | CASSILSGAGEKLFF | TGTGCCAGTAGTATCTTATCAGGAGCTGGAGAAAAACTGTTTTTT
TRBJ1-5 | TRBV7-2 | TRBD1 | - | CASSLGYGTGAYQPQHF | TGTGCCAGCAGCTTAGGTTACGGGACAGGCGCGTATCAGCCCCAGCATTTT
TRBJ1-5 | TRBV7-2 | - | few | CASSSYHSNQPQHF | TGTGCCAGCAGCTCCTACCATAGCAATCAGCCCCAGCATTTT
TRBJ1-6 | TRBV25-1 | - | once | CASRSGQLYNSPLHF | TGTGCCAGCAGATCCGGACAGCTCTATAATTCACCCCTCCACTTT
TRBJ2-5 | TRBV7-2 | TRBD2 | - | CASSLAEGQETQYF | TGTGCCAGCTCGCTAGCGGAAGGGCAAGAGACCCAGTACTTC
TRBJ1-2 | TRBV24-1 | - | many | CATSDLRHGYGYTF | TGTGCCACCAGTGATTTGCGGCACGGCTATGGCTACACCTTC
TRBJ2-5 | TRBV2 | - | few | CASSYRSPQQETQYF | TGTGCCAGCAGTTACCGATCCCCGCAGCAAGAGACCCAGTACTTC
TRBJ1-1 | TRBV2 | - | - | CASRQGPNTEAFF | TGTGCCAGCAGACAGGGACCGAACACTGAAGCTTTCTTT
TRBJ1-5 | TRBV5-1 | TRBD1 | - | CASSKGTGQPQHF | TGCGCCAGCAGCAAGGGGACAGGGCAGCCCCAGCATTTT
TRBJ2-6 | TRBV13 | - | many | CASSLGGGANVLTF | TGTGCCAGCAGCTTGGGGGGAGGGGCCAACGTCCTGACTTTC
TRBJ2-7 | TRBV7-9 | - | few | CASSLHPQRPYEQYF | TGTGCCAGCAGCTTACACCCTCAGAGGCCCTACGAGCAGTACTTC